The count of the clone carrying this TCR beta chain is one. The entry originates in a study of control samples from healthy donors and cancer patients. Clones were sequenced by immunoSEQ multiplex PCR, and TCRdb holds only the in-frame ones, with some missing. The data show 80,000 or so clones, with about 92% seen just once and almost 6% held by the top ten. Trimming removed 1 base at V and 2 bases at J, with 8 bases between. This CDR3 is built from 14 residues. Germline values: CDR1 MGHDK, CDR2 SYGVNS. Sequenced input: blood. The TCR comes from a woman aged 55-69 years in good health. This chain connects TRBV25-1 to TRBJ1-1; D not certain. This chain's CDR3 is CASSELGANTEAFF. The CDR3 nucleotides are TGTGCCAGCAGTGAATTAGGAGCAAACACTGAAGCTTTCTTT.